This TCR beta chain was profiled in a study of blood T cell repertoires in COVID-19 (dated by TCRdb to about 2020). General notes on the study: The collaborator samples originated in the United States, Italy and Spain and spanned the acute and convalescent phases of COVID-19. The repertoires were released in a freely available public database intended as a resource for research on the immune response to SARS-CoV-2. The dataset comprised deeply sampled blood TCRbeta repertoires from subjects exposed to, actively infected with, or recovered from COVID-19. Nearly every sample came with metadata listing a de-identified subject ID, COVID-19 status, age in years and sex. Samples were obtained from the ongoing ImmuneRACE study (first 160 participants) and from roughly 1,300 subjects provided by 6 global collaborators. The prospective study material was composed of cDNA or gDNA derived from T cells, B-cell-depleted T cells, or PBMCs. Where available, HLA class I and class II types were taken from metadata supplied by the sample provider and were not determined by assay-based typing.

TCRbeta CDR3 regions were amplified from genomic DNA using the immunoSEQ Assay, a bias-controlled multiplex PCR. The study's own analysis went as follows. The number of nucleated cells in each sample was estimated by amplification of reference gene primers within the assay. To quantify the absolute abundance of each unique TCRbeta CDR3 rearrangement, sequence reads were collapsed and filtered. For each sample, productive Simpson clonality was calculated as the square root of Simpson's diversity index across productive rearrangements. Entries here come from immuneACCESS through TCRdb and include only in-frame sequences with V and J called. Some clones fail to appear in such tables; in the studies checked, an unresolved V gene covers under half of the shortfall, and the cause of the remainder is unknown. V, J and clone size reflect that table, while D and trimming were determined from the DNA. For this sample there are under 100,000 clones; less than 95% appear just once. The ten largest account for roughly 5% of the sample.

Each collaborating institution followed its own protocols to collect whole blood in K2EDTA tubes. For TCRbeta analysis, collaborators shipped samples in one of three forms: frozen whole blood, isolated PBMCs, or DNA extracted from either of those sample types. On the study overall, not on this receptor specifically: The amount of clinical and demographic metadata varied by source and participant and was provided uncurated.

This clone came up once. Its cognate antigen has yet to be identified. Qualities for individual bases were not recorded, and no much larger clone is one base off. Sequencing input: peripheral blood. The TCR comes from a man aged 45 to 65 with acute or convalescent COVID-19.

The DNA sequence reads TGCGCCAGCACCCCGGGGACAGGAGGTGGTTCTGGAAACACCATATATTTT. It is translated as CASTPGTGGGSGNTIYF. The chain was built from TRBV5-1 and TRBJ1-3; TRBD1 lines up with 8 middle nucleotides. As encoded in the germline V gene, CDR1 is SGHRS while CDR2 is YFSETQ. Trimming takes 6 bases off V and 1 base off J; junction bases not matched to a gene: 12. The CDR3 runs 17 residues from the cysteine to the phenylalanine. The only DNA kept is the CDR3, 51 bases in frame from the first base.